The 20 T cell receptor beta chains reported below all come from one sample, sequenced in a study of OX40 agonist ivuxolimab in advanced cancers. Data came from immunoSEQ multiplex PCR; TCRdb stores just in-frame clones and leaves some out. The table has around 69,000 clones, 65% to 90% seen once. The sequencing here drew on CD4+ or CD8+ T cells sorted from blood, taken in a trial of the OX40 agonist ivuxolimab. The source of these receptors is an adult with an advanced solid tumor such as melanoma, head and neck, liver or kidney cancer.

CDR3 nucleotide sequence: TGTGCCTGGAGTATCGGCTCCTACGAGCAGTACTTC. Its translation: CAWSIGSYEQYF. The chain links TRBV30 to TRBJ2-7; D is uncertain. The germline CDR1 and CDR2 sequences are GTSNPN and SVGIG (reference sequence). The CDR3 runs to 12 residues. The V and J ends lost 2 bases and 0 bases respectively, with 5 bases between them.

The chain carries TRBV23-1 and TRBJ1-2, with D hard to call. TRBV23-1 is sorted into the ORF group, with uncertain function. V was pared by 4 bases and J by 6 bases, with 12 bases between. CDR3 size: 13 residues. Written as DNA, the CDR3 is TGCGCCAGCAGTCTGGGTGGTGTGAATGGCTACACCTTC. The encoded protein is CASSLGGVNGYTF.

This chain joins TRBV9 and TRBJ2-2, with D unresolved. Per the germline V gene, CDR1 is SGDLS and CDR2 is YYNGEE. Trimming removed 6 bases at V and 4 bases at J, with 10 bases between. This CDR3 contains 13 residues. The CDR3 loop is CASMQDVTGELFF. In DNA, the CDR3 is TGTGCCAGCATGCAGGACGTCACCGGGGAGCTGTTTTTT. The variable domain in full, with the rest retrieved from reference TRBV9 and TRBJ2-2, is DSGVTQTPKHLITATGQRVTLRCSPRSGDLSVYWYQQSLDQGLQFLIQYYNGEERAKGNILERFSAQQFPDLHSELNLSSLELGDSALYFCASMQDVTGELFFGEGSRLTVL.

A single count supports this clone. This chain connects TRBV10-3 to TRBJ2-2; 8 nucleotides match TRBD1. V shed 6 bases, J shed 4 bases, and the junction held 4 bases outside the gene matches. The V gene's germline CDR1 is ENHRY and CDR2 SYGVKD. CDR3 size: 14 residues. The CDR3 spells CAISATGGTGELFF. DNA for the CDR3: TGTGCCATCAGCGCAACAGGGGGCACCGGGGAGCTGTTTTTT.

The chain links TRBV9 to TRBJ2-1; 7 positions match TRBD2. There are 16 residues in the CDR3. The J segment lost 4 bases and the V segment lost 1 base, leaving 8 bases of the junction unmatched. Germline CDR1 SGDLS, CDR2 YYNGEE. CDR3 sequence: CASSVSRRGSYNEQFF. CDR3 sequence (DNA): TGTGCCAGCAGCGTATCGCGGCGGGGGTCTTACAATGAGCAGTTCTTC.

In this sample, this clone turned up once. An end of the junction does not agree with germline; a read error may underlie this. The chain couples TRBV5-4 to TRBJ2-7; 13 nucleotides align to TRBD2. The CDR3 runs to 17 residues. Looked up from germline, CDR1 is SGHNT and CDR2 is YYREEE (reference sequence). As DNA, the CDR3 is TGTGCCAGCAGCCCCGGGGGACTAGCGGGGATTACCTACGAGCAGCACTTC. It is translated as CASSPGGLAGITYEQHF.

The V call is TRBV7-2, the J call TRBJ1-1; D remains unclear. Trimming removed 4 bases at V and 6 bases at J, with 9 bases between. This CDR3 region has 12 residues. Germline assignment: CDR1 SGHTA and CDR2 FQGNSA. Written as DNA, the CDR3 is TGTGCCAGCAGCTCCGCCTGGGCTGAAGCTTTCTTT. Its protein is CASSSAWAEAFF.

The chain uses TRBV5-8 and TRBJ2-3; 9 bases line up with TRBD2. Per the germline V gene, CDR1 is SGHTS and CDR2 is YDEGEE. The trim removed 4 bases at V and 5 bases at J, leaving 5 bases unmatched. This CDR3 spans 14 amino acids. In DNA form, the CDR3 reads TGTGCCAGCAGCCTAGCGGGACGGGGAGATACGCAGTATTTT. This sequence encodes CASSLAGRGDTQYF. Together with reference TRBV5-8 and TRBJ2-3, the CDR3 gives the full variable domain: EAGVTQSPTHLIKTRGQQATLRCSPISGHTSVYWYQQALGLGLQFLLWYDEGEERNRGNFPPRFSGRQFPNYSSELNVNALELEDSALYLCASSLAGRGDTQYFGPGTRLTVL.

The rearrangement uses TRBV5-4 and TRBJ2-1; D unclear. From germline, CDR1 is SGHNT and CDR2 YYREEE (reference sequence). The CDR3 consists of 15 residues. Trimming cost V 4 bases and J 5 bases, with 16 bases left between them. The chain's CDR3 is CASSRPARYDNEQFF. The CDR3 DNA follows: TGTGCCAGCAGCCGACCCGCCCGCTACGACAATGAGCAGTTCTTC.

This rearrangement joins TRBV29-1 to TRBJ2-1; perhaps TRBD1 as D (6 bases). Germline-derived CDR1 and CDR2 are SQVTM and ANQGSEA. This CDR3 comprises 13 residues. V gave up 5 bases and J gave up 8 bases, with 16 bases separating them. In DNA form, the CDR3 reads TGCAGCGTTACAGGGTGGTTGAGGGATGAGCAGTTCTTC. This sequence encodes CSVTGWLRDEQFF.

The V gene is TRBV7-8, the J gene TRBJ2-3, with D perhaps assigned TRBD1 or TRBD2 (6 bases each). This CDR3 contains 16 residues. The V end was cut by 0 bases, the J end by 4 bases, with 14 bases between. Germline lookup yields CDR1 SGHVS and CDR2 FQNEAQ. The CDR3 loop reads CASSLAGGLWADTQYF. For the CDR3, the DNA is TGTGCCAGCAGCTTAGCTGGGGGGCTTTGGGCAGATACGCAGTATTTT.

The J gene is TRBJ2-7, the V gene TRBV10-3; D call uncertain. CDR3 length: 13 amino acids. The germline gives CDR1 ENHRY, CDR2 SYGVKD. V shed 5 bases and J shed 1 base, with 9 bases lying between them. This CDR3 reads CAISQTQSYEQYF. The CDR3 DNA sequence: TGTGCCATCAGTCAGACCCAATCCTACGAGCAGTACTTC.

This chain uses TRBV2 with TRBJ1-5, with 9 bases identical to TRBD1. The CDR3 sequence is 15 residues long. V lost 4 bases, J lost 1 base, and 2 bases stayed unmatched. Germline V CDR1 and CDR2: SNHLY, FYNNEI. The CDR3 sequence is CASSVGTGSNQPQHF. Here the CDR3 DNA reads TGTGCCAGCAGTGTGGGGACAGGGAGCAATCAGCCCCAGCATTTT.

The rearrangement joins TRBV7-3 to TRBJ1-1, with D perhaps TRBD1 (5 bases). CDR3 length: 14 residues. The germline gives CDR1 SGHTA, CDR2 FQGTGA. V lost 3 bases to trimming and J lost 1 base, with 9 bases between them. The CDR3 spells CASSLGRTNTEAFF. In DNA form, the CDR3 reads TGTGCCAGCAGCTTGGGACGGACGAACACTGAAGCTTTCTTT.

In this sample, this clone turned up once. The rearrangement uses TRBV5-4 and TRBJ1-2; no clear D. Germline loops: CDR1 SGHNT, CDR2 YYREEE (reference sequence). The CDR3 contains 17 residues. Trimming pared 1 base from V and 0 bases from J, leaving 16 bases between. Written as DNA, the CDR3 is TGTGCCAGCAGCTTGTTTGGACGGGAACAAGCTAACTATGGCTACACCTTC. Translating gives CASSLFGREQANYGYTF. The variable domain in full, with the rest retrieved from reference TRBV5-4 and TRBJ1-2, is ETGVTQSPTHLIKTRGQQVTLRCSSQSGHNTVSWYQQALGQGPQFIFQYYREEENGRGNFPPRFSGLQFPNYSSELNVNALELDDSALYLCASSLFGREQANYGYTFGSGTRLTVV.

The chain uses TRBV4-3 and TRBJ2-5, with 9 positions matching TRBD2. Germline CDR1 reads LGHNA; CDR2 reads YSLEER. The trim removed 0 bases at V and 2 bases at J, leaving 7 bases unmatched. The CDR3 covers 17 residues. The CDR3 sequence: CASSQERAGGLQETQYF. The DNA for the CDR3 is TGCGCCAGCAGCCAAGAGAGAGCGGGGGGCCTTCAAGAGACCCAGTACTTC.

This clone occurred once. CDR3 bases: TGCGCCAGCAGCCAAGAAATACAGAATGAAAAACTGTTTTTT. Translation: CASSQEIQNEKLFF. This chain connects TRBV4-3 to TRBJ1-4, with unresolved D. Germline V gene lookup returns CDR1 LGHNA and CDR2 YSLEER. The CDR3 extends over 14 amino acids. The V and J ends lost 0 bases and 5 bases respectively, with 7 bases between them.

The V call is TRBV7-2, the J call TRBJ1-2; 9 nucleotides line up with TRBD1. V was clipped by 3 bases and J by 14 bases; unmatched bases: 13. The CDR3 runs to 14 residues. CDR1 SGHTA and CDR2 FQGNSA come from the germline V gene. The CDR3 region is CASSFLAGQGLPTF. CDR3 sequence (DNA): TGTGCCAGCAGCTTCCTAGCGGGACAGGGCCTCCCGACCTTC.

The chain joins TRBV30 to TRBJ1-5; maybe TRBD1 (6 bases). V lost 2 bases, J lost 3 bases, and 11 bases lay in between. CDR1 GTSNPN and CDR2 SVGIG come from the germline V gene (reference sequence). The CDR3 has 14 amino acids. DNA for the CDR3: TGTGCCTGGAGTCGGACAGAAAACAATCAGCCCCAGCATTTT. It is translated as CAWSRTENNQPQHF.

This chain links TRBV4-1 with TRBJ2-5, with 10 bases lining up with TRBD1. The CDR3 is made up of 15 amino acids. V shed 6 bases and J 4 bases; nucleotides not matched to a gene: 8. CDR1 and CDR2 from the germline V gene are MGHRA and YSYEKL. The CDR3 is CASSIGQGVRETQYF. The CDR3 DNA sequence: TGCGCCAGCAGTATCGGACAGGGGGTAAGAGAGACCCAGTACTTC.